The rows below give T cell receptor beta chains drawn from one sample of a study of blood T cells in healthy people across ages. TCRdb reprocessed the 5' RACE reads with MiXCR, giving one entry per CDR3 protein. The repertoire holds about 720,000 distinct CDR3 sequences, with about a fifth as singletons. Specimen: blood. The receptor source for this set is an older man in good health. The CDR3 runs from the conserved cysteine through the conserved F or W. Each record gives: J gene, clone size, V gene, D gene, CDR3 DNA, CDR3 protein. A D gene is named only where the DNA matches it firmly. Some rows mark clone size as missing; the rest say once, few, many or name a class of expanded clone.

J: TRBJ2-7
size: -
V: TRBV29-1
D: -
DNA: TGCAGCGTTGAATTTGGCCCCTACGGGCAGTACTTC
CDR3: CSVEFGPYGQYF

J: TRBJ1-2
size: -
V: TRBV6-5
D: -
DNA: TGTGCCAGCAGTAAGAGGACAGAAGGACCGAGCTATGGCTACACCTTC
CDR3: CASSKRTEGPSYGYTF

J: TRBJ1-6
size: -
V: TRBV19
D: TRBD1
DNA: TGTGCCAGTAGAATCAGGGGACAGGTGAATTCACCCCTCCACTTT
CDR3: CASRIRGQVNSPLHF

J: TRBJ1-5
size: -
V: TRBV3-1
D: -
DNA: TGTGCCAGCAGCGGAGACGGAGTTAGCAATCAGCCCCAGCATTTT
CDR3: CASSGDGVSNQPQHF

J: TRBJ1-2
size: -
V: TRBV24-1
D: -
DNA: TGTGCCACCAGTGGGGACGGTCGCTATGGCTACACCTTC
CDR3: CATSGDGRYGYTF

J: TRBJ2-1
size: -
V: TRBV6-5
D: -
DNA: TGTGCCACCCGGTGGGGACCCGTGGCGAGGGGCCACAATGAGCAGTTCTTC
CDR3: CATRWGPVARGHNEQFF

J: TRBJ2-7
size: -
V: TRBV11-2
D: -
DNA: TGTGCCAGCAGCTTAGACCCCGGACTATCCTACGAGCAGTACTTC
CDR3: CASSLDPGLSYEQYF

J: TRBJ2-2
size: few
V: TRBV12-3/TRBV12-4
D: -
DNA: TGTGCCAGCAGTTTACTGCCCTGGCCGCCCAGGGACACCGGGGAGCTGTTTTTT
CDR3: CASSLLPWPPRDTGELFF

J: TRBJ2-1
size: -
V: TRBV9
D: TRBD2
DNA: TGTGCCAGCAGCGTAGGGACTAGCAAGGTAGGGGATGAGCAGTTCTTC
CDR3: CASSVGTSKVGDEQFF

J: TRBJ2-5
size: many
V: TRBV12-3/TRBV12-4
D: TRBD1
DNA: TGTGCCAGCAGTCCCCGGACAGGGGGAGAGACCCAGTACTTC
CDR3: CASSPRTGGETQYF

J: TRBJ2-1
size: -
V: TRBV20-1
D: TRBD2
DNA: TGCAGTGCTAGATCCGGGACTAGCGACTACAATGAGCAGTTCTTC
CDR3: CSARSGTSDYNEQFF

J: TRBJ2-1
size: -
V: TRBV11-3
D: -
DNA: TGTGCCAGCAGCCCAAAGAGGGGATCCTACAATGAGCAGTTCTTC
CDR3: CASSPKRGSYNEQFF

J: TRBJ1-4
size: few
V: TRBV6-5
D: -
DNA: TGTGCCAGCAGTCCCCCGGGCGCTAATGAAAAACTGTTTTTT
CDR3: CASSPPGANEKLFF

J: TRBJ2-2
size: few
V: TRBV5-4
D: -
DNA: TGTGCCAGCAGCTTGGAGGGGGGAGCTAACACCGGGGAGCTGTTTTTT
CDR3: CASSLEGGANTGELFF

J: TRBJ1-2
size: few
V: TRBV6-6
D: TRBD1
DNA: TGTGCCAGCAGTTCCGGGACAGGGGGTAGGAGCTATGGCTACACCTTC
CDR3: CASSSGTGGRSYGYTF

J: TRBJ2-3
size: few
V: TRBV7-9
D: TRBD2
DNA: TGTGCCAGCAAGACTAGCGGGGTGACAGATACGCAGTATTTT
CDR3: CASKTSGVTDTQYF

J: TRBJ2-4
size: -
V: TRBV20-1
D: -
DNA: TGCAGTGCTAAACCGGGGGTCGTTTTAGCCAAAAACATTCAGTACTTC
CDR3: CSAKPGVVLAKNIQYF

J: TRBJ2-3
size: -
V: TRBV10-3
D: TRBD2
DNA: TGTGCCATCAGGAAGGCTAGCGGGAGAGGAAGCACAGATACGCAGTATTTT
CDR3: CAIRKASGRGSTDTQYF

J: TRBJ1-4
size: -
V: TRBV7-2
D: -
DNA: TGTGCCAGCAGCTTAGTCTACAGGGCATACGCTGAAAAACTGTTTTTT
CDR3: CASSLVYRAYAEKLFF

J: TRBJ2-7
size: few
V: TRBV20-1
D: -
DNA: TGCAGTGCTGAAACCACAGGGACGTGGCAGTACTTC
CDR3: CSAETTGTWQYF

J: TRBJ2-4
size: -
V: TRBV6-1
D: -
DNA: TGTGCCAGCCTAGGGGACGGCAAAAACATTCAGTACTTC
CDR3: CASLGDGKNIQYF

J: TRBJ1-1
size: -
V: TRBV29-1
D: -
DNA: TGCAGCGCTAACAAACCGGGACGGAGGAACACTGAAGCTTTCTTT
CDR3: CSANKPGRRNTEAFF

J: TRBJ1-1
size: few
V: TRBV12-3/TRBV12-4
D: -
DNA: TGTGCCAGCAGGGGGGTTGGGGTGAACACTGAAGCTTTCTTT
CDR3: CASRGVGVNTEAFF

J: TRBJ1-6
size: few
V: TRBV12-3/TRBV12-4
D: -
DNA: TGTGCCAGCAGTGGTCGGACACCCTATAATTCACCCCTCCACTTT
CDR3: CASSGRTPYNSPLHF

J: TRBJ1-6
size: few
V: TRBV4-3
D: -
DNA: TGCGCCAGCAGCCAAGATCCTCGGAATAATTCACCCCTCCACTTT
CDR3: CASSQDPRNNSPLHF

J: TRBJ1-6
size: -
V: TRBV2
D: -
DNA: TGTGCCAGCAGGCTGATTAATTCACCCCTCCACTTT
CDR3: CASRLINSPLHF